This TCR beta chain emerged from a study of immune reconstitution after stem cell transplant in scleroderma (dated by TCRdb to the late 2010s). CDR1 SGHNT and CDR2 YYREEE were looked up in the germline V gene (reference sequence). The CDR3 goes from the cysteine to the phenylalanine over 15 residues. Only the CDR3 DNA is retained, 45 bases long and in frame from the first base. V sheds 4 bases and J sheds 0 bases, leaving 13 bases between their ends. This clonotype was detected a few times. No antigen is known for it. No base quality information exists; no much larger clone differs at one position. The library was made by RT-PCR. These reads were obtained on an Illumina MiSeq. The public reads were reprocessed in TCRdb via fastp at Q25 and MiXCR, keeping in-frame beta chains. Identical CDR3 protein sequences are pooled into one entry, listed with their most common genes and DNA. This sample lists under 2,500 distinct CDR3 sequences; approximately 7.4% were detected once. Around 12% of the sample belongs to the ten largest clones.

The sequence joins TRBV5-4 to TRBJ1-1, and the D gene may be TRBD1, 5 bases matching. This sequence originates from a male donor with systemic sclerosis. This material was obtained before or after autologous hematopoietic stem cell transplantation (not recorded which). The DNA sequence is as follows: TGTGCCAGCAGCCACACAGGTATCATGAACACTGAAGCTTTCTTT. It codes for CASSHTGIMNTEAFF.